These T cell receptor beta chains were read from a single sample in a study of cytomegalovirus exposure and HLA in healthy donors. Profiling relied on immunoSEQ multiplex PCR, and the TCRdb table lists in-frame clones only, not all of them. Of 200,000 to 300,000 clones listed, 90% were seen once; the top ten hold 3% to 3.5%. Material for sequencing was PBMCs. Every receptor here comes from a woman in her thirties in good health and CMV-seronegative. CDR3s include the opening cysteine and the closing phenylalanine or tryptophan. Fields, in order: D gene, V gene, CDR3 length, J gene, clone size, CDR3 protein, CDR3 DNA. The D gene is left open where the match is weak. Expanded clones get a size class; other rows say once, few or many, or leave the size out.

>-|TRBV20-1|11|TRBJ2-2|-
CSATNTGELFF
TGCAGTGCCACCAACACCGGGGAGCTGTTTTTT
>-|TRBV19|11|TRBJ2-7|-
CASRGRNEQYF
TGTGCCAGTAGGGGAAGGAACGAGCAGTACTTC
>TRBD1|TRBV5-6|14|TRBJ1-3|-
CASSSTGVGNTIYF
TGTGCCAGCAGCTCCACAGGGGTCGGAAACACCATATATTTT
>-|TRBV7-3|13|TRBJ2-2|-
CASSGANTGELFF
TGTGCCAGCAGCGGGGCGAACACCGGGGAGCTGTTTTTT
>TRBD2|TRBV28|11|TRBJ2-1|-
CASSIGTSEFF
TGTGCCAGCAGTATCGGGACTAGTGAGTTCTTC
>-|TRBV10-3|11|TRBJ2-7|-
CAISEEYEQYF
TGTGCCATCAGTGAGGAATACGAGCAGTACTTC
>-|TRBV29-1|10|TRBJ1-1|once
CSARGIEAFF
TGCAGCGCCAGGGGCATTGAAGCTTTCTTT
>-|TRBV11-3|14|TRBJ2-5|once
CASSFGGNQETQYF
TGTGCCAGCAGCTTTGGAGGGAACCAAGAGACCCAGTACTTC
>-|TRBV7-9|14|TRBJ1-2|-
CASSLNQLRDGYTF
TGTGCCAGCAGCTTGAATCAGTTAAGGGATGGCTACACCTTC
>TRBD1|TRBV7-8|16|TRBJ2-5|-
CASRLYRTGAQETQYF
TGTGCCAGCAGACTATACCGGACAGGGGCCCAAGAGACCCAGTACTTC
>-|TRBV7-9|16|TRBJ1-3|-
CASSLFGPSSGNTIYF
TGTGCCAGCAGCTTATTTGGACCCAGCTCTGGAAACACCATATATTTT